This TCR beta chain was sequenced during a study of cytomegalovirus exposure and HLA in healthy donors. Findings and limits, study-wide: TCR beta V- and J-gene trimming was later associated with a missense DCLRE1C variant.

A note on this clone: Its target is unknown.

The germline gives CDR1 SEHNR, CDR2 FQNEAQ (reference sequence). The CDR3 consists of 13 residues. The germline V and J ends were trimmed by 5 bases and 9 bases, with 14 bases remaining between them. Primers for the PCR totalled 60 Vbeta and 13 Jbeta. TCRdb's table, derived via immunoSEQ multiplex PCR, lists solely in-frame clones and lacks some. The sample records about 150,000 clones, 70% to 80% being singletons. This rearrangement joins TRBV7-9 to TRBJ2-1; tentatively, D is TRBD1 (6 bases). The receptor's source is a man aged 25-45 years in good health and CMV-seropositive. The material sequenced was PBMCs. CDR3 sequence reads: CASSIQGSREQFF. CDR3 DNA: TGTGCCAGCAGCATACAGGGATCGCGTGAGCAGTTCTTC.